Following are 11 T cell receptor beta chains from one sample sequenced in a study of T cell responses to AZD1222 COVID-19 vaccine. The repertoire was sequenced with immunoSEQ multiplex PCR; TCRdb's copy has only in-frame clones and lacks some. Of 100,000 or so clones in the sample, 87% were seen once. The sample was peripheral blood, taken on day 0 of AZD1222 vaccination. These receptors all stem from an adult in good health.

The gene calls are TRBV24-1 and TRBJ2-7; either TRBD1 or TRBD2 may fit D (5 bases each). The ends were cut back, 2 bases at V and 8 bases at J, with 30 bases in the middle. CDR3 length equals 19 residues. Germline V lookup: CDR1 KGHDR, CDR2 SFDVKD. The CDR3 nucleotides read TGTGCCACCAGTGATTCCGAGATGTTCGGGGCCCAGTCCGTCACCCAGCAGTACTTC. Translated, it gives CATSDSEMFGAQSVTQQYF.

This rearrangement joins TRBV27 to TRBJ1-2, with D maybe TRBD1 (6 bases). There are 16 residues in the CDR3. V was shortened by 5 bases and J by 0 bases, with 16 bases between the two germline ends. Germline V gene sequence: CDR1 MNHEY, CDR2 SMNVEV (reference sequence). The CDR3 spells CASSPGGQRANYGYTF. The CDR3 nucleotides read TGTGCCAGCAGTCCGGGAGGACAGCGAGCTAACTATGGCTACACCTTC.

The chain carries TRBV5-4 and TRBJ2-1; 7 bases map to TRBD2. Germline V CDR1 and CDR2: SGHNT, YYREEE (reference sequence). The CDR3 loop spans 14 amino acids. V shed 4 bases, J shed 2 bases, and the junction held 3 bases outside the gene matches. CDR3 region: CASSPGTTYNEQFF. CDR3 nucleotides: TGTGCCAGCAGCCCCGGGACTACCTACAATGAGCAGTTCTTC.

V and J are TRBV21-1 and TRBJ2-7; TRBD2, the D gene given by the table, was not confirmed from the DNA. TRBV21-1 is an annotated pseudogene. The CDR3 is 13 residues long. CDR3 region: CARGDGSSYEQYF. In nucleotides, the CDR3 is TGTGCAAGAGGGGACGGGAGCTCCTACGAGCAGTACTTC.

The sample holds one count of this clone. This rearrangement joins TRBV29-1 to TRBJ2-7; D is ambiguous. Trimming cost V 6 bases and J 5 bases, with 11 bases left between them. The CDR3 is 11 amino acids. Germline CDR1 is SQVTM and CDR2 is ANQGSEA. Here the CDR3 reads CSVFLRNEQYF. The CDR3 region has the DNA TGCAGCGTCTTTCTCCGGAACGAGCAGTACTTC.

This CDR3 is CASSEEEGGTKNIQYF. In DNA, the CDR3 is TGTGCCAGCAGTGAAGAGGAGGGGGGGACCAAAAACATTCAGTACTTC. This chain joins TRBV6-1 and TRBJ2-4; D is possibly TRBD2 (7 bases). Trimming shortened V by 1 base and J by 2 bases, and 12 bases separated the two germline ends. Per the germline V gene, CDR1 is MNHNS and CDR2 is SASEGT. The CDR3 covers 16 residues.

The J gene is TRBJ2-3, the V gene TRBV19, with 7 nucleotides matching TRBD2. J gave up 7 bases and V 3 bases, and 13 bases lay outside the gene matches. Germline V gene lookup returns CDR1 LNHDA and CDR2 SQIVND (reference sequence). This CDR3 comprises 16 residues. DNA of the CDR3: TGTGCCAGTAGTATGAACCCAAGCGGGAACCCTTATACGCAGTATTTT. Translating it yields CASSMNPSGNPYTQYF. The entire variable domain, with the rest obtained from reference TRBV19 and TRBJ2-3, is as follows: DGGITQSPKYLFRKEGQNVTLSCEQNLNHDAMYWYRQDPGQGLRLIYYSQIVNDFQKGDIAEGYSVSREKKESFPLTVTSAQKNPTAFYLCASSMNPSGNPYTQYFGPGTRLTVL.

This chain joins TRBV7-9 and TRBJ2-1, with D tentatively TRBD1 or TRBD2 (6 bases each). V lost 2 bases, J lost 6 bases, and 14 bases lay in between. CDR1 is SEHNR, CDR2 FQNEAQ, per germline (reference sequence). The CDR3 has 15 residues. For the CDR3, the DNA is TGTGCCAGCAGCTTAAGGGGGGCGCAGACCAATGAGCAGTTCTTC. It is translated as CASSLRGAQTNEQFF.

This clone has a single count. V is TRBV12-3 or TRBV12-4 and J is TRBJ1-1, with no clear D. V was cut by 6 bases and J by 0 bases, with 8 bases left in between. The CDR3 runs to 13 residues. CDR3 bases: TGTGCCAGCAGAACCGCGGTGAACACTGAAGCTTTCTTT. Translating it yields CASRTAVNTEAFF.

This chain joins TRBV19 and TRBJ1-6; TRBD1 is a possible D gene (6 bases). The CDR3 sequence is 13 residues long. Between the trimmed V and J ends, which lost 4 bases and 10 bases, there was a span of 11 bases. Germline assignment: CDR1 LNHDA and CDR2 SQIVND (reference sequence). This chain's CDR3 is CASSTGGRSPLHF. In DNA form, the CDR3 reads TGTGCCAGTAGTACCGGGGGCAGGTCACCCCTCCACTTT.

This clone has a handful of counts. This chain uses TRBV7-2 with TRBJ1-4; tentative D call: TRBD1 (5 bases). The V gene lost 5 bases and the J gene lost 3 bases, with 10 bases spanning the gap. The CDR3 extends over 14 amino acids. Per germline, CDR1 SGHTA and CDR2 FQGNSA. CDR3 bases: TGTGCCAGCAGCCCGGGGGGTGCTAATGAAAAACTGTTTTTT. This translates into CASSPGGANEKLFF.